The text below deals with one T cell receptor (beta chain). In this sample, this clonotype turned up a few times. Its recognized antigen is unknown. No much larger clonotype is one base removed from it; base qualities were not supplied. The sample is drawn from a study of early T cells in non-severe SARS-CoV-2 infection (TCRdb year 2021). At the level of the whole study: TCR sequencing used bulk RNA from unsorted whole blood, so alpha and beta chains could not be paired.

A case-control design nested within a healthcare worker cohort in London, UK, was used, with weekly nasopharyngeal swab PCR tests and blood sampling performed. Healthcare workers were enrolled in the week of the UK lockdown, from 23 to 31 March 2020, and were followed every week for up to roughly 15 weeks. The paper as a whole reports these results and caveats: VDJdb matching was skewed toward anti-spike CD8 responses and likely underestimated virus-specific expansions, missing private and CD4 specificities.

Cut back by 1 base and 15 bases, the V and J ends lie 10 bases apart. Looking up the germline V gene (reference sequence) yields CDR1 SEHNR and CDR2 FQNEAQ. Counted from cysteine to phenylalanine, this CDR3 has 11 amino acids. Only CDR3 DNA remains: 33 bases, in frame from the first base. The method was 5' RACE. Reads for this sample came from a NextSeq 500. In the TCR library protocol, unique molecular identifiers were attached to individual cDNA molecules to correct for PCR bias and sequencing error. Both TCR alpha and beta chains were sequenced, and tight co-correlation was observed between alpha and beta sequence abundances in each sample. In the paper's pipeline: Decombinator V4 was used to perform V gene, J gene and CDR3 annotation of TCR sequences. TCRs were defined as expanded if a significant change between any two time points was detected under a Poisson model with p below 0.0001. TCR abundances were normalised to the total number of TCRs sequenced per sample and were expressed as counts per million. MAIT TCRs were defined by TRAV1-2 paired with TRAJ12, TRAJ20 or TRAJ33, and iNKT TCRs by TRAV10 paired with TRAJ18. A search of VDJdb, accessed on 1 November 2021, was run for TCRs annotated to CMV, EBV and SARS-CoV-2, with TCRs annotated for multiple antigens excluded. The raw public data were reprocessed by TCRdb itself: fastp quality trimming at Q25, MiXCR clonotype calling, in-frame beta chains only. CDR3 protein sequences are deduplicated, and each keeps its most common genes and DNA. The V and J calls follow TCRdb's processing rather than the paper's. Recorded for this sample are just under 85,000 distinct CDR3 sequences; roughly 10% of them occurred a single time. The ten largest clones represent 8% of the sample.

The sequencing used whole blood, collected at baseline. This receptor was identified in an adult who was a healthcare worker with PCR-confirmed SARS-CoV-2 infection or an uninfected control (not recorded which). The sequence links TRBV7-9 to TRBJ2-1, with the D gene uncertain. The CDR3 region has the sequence CASSLERALFF. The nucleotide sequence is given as TGTGCCAGCAGCTTAGAACGGGCGCTGTTCTTC.